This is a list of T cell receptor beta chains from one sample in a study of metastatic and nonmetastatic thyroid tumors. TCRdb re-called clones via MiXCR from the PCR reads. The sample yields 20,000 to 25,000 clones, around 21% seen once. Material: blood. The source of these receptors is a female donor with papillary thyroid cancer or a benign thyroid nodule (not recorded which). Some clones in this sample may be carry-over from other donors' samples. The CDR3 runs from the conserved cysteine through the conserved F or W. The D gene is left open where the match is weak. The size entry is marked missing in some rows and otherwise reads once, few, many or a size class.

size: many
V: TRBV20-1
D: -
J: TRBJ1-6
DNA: TGCAGTGCTTACCCGGGCCCCGCAGCTAATTCACCCCTCCACTTT
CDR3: CSAYPGPAANSPLHF

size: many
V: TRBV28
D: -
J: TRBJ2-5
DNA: TGTGCCAGCTCCTACCCAGCGCAAGAGACCCAGTACTTC
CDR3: CASSYPAQETQYF

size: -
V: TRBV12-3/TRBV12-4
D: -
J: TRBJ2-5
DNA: TGTGCCTGCAGTTTAAGTAACATGGGGACGGTGGAGACCCAGTACTTC
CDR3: CACSLSNMGTVETQYF

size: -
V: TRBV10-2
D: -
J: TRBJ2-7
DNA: TGCGCCAGCAGTCGTGGAGGGAGCCCCTCCTACGAGCAGTACTTC
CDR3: CASSRGGSPSYEQYF

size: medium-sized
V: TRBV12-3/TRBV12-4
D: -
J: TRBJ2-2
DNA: TGTGCCAGCAAAGGGGGGGAGCTGTTTTTT
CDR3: CASKGGELFF

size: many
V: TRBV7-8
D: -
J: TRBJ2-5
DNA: TGTGCCAGCAGCTTAGGGGACGACCAAGAGACCCAGTACTTC
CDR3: CASSLGDDQETQYF

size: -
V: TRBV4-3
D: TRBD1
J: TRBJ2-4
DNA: TGCGCCAGCAGCCAGGGACAGGGAGGGAACATTCAGTACTTC
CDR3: CASSQGQGGNIQYF

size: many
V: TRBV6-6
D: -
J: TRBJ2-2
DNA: TGTGCCAGCAGTTCCGGGTTGACGGGAATCAGGAGTAACACCGGGGAGCTGTTTTTT
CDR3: CASSSGLTGIRSNTGELFF

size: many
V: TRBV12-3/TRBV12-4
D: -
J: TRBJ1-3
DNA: TGTGCCAGCAGTTTCCCAAGCCGGACATCCTCTGGAAACACCATATATTTT
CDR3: CASSFPSRTSSGNTIYF

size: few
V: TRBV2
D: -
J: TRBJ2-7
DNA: TGTGCCAGCAGTGAACAGTGCAGCTCGGGGGAGCAGTACTTC
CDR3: CASSEQCSSGEQYF

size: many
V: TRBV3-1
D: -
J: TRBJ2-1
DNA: TGTGCCAGCAGCCGAGGACAGATAAATGAGCAGTTCTTC
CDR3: CASSRGQINEQFF

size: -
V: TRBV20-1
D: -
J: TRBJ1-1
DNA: TGCAGTGCTAGTGCGGGTGGAGACACTGAAGCTTTCTTT
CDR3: CSASAGGDTEAFF

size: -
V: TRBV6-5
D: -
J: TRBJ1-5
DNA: TGTGCCAGCAGTTACTCTGGGGGGAAGCTGACGCCCCAGCATTTT
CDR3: CASSYSGGKLTPQHF

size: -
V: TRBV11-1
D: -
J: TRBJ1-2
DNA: TGTGGCAGCAGCTCCCTATTTACTCTGTATGGCTACACCTTC
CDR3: CGSSSLFTLYGYTF

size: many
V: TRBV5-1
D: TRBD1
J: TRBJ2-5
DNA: TGCGCCAGCAGCTTAACTCCGACAGGGGTAGGAGAGACCCAGTACTTC
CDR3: CASSLTPTGVGETQYF

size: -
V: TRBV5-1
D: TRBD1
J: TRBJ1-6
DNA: TGCGCCAGCAGCTTGGGGGACAGCTATTCACCCCTCCACTTT
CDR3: CASSLGDSYSPLHF

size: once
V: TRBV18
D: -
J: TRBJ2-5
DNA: TGTGCCAGATCAGGTACCCAAGATACCCAGTACTTC
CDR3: CARSGTQDTQYF

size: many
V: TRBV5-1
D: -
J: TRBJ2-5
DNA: TGCGCCAGCGGAGGGGGCGGACTATCACAAGAGACCCAGTACTTC
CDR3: CASGGGGLSQETQYF

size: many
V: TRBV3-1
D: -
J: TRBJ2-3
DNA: TGTGCCAGCAGCCGGGGGGCAGATACGCAGTATTTT
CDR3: CASSRGADTQYF

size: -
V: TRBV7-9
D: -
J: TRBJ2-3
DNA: TGTGCCAGCAGCCCGTACGGAGATACGCAGTATTTT
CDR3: CASSPYGDTQYF

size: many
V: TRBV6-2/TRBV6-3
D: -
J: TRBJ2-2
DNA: TGTGCCAGCAGTTACCGCGGGACTCCCGGGGAGCTGTTTTTT
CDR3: CASSYRGTPGELFF

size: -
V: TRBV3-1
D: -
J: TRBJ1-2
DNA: TGTGCCAGCAGTCACCAGGGTGATGGCTACACCTTC
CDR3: CASSHQGDGYTF

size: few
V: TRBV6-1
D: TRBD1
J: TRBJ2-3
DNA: TGTGCCAGCAGTCGGGGACAGGGGGCAGATACGCAGTATTTT
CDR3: CASSRGQGADTQYF

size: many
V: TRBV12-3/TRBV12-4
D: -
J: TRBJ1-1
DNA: TGTGCCAGCAGTTTCCCTCCAGGCACTGAAGCTTTCTTT
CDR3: CASSFPPGTEAFF

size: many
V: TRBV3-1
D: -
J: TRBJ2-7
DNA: TGTGCCAGCAGCCAGCAGGGCGGCGAGCAGTACTTC
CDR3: CASSQQGGEQYF

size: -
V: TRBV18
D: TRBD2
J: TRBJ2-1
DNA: TGTGCCAGCTCACCGTCCGCGGGAGCCCGTTACAATGAGCAGTTCTTC
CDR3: CASSPSAGARYNEQFF

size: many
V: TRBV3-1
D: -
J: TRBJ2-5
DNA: TGTGCCAGCAGCCTTTCAGGGGATTGGGAGACCCAGTACTTC
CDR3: CASSLSGDWETQYF

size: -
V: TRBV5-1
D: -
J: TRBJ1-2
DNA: TGCGTCAGCAGCAGGGCGGGGGACTATGGCTCCACCTTC
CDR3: CVSSRAGDYGSTF

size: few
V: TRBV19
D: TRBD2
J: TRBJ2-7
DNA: TGTGCCAGTAGTCACGGGACTAGCGGCGAGCAGTACTTC
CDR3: CASSHGTSGEQYF

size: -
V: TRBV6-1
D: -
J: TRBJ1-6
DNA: TGTGCCAGCAGTGGAACGGGGCTCACCCTCCACTTT
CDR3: CASSGTGLTLHF

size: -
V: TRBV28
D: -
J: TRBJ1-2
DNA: TGTGCCAGCACCCTGCCCACACTACAGGGTAATGGCTACACCTTC
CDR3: CASTLPTLQGNGYTF

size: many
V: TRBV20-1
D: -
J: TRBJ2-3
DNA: TGCAGTGCTGAACAGGGCGCAGCGGTGGGAGATACGCAGTATTTT
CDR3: CSAEQGAAVGDTQYF

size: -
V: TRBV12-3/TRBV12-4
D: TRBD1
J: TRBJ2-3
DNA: TGTGCCAGCAGTTTCAGGGACAGCACAGATACGCAGTCTTTT
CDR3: CASSFRDSTDTQSF

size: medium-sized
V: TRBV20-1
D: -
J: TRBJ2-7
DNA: TGCAGTGCTAGCCTAGGTTTAGGCGAGCAGTACTTC
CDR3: CSASLGLGEQYF

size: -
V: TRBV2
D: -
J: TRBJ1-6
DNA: TGTGCCAGCAGTGAAGAGGACTCCCTCTATTCTTTTTATAATTCACCCCTCCACTTT
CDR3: CASSEEDSLYSFYNSPLHF

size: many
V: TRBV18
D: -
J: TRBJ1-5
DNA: TGTGCCAGCTCACCAACTACGGCACGCAATCAGCCCCAGCATTTT
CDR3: CASSPTTARNQPQHF

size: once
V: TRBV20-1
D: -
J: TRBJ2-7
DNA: TGCAGTGCTAGAGATTCCGCCGGACAGCCTTACGAGCAGTACTTC
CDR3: CSARDSAGQPYEQYF

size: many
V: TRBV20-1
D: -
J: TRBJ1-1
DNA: TGCAGTGCTAGTAGGGGTGTGGACACTGAAGCTTTCTTT
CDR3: CSASRGVDTEAFF

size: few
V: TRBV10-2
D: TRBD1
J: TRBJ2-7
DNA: TGCGCCAGCAGTACAGGGGGCGAAGGCTCCTACGAGCAGTACTTC
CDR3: CASSTGGEGSYEQYF

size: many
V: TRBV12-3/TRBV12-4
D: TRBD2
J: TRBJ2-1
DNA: TGTGCCAGCAGTTTAAGGCAGGGAGGGATGAATGAGCAGTTCTTC
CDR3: CASSLRQGGMNEQFF

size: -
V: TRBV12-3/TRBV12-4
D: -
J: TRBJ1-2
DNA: TGTGCCAGCGTTGGAGCGGGAGACGGCTACACATTT
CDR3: CASVGAGDGYTF

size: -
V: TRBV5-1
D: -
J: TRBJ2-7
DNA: TGCGCCAGCAGCAATAGCGGCTACGAGCAGTACTTC
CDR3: CASSNSGYEQYF

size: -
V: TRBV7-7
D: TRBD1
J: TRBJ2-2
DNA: TGTGCCAGCAGCCTTTGGACAGGAGGCACCGGGGAGCTGTTTTTT
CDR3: CASSLWTGGTGELFF